This TCR beta chain was identified during a study of OX40 agonist ivuxolimab in advanced cancers. In the study overall: The dose-escalation cohort was roughly 84% male, with a mean age of around 54 years, ranging roughly 20 to 80.

Libraries were prepared by immunoSEQ multiplex PCR; TCRdb keeps only in-frame clonotypes and omits some of them. The sample has 50,000 or so clones, around nine tenths seen once. Trimming cost V 4 bases and J 3 bases, with 9 bases left between them. Germline V gene data show CDR1 as SNHLY and CDR2 as FYNNEI. This CDR3 region has 13 residues. The clonotype was recovered from an adult with an advanced solid tumor such as melanoma, head and neck, liver or kidney cancer. The rearrangement joins TRBV2 to TRBJ1-1; D is unresolved. This sample comprised CD4+ or CD8+ T cells sorted from blood, obtained in a trial of the OX40 agonist ivuxolimab. CDR3 region: CASSAGGYTEAFF. In DNA form, the CDR3 reads TGTGCCAGCAGTGCCGGTGGATACACTGAAGCTTTCTTT.